Listed here are 4 T cell receptor beta chains from one sample, sequenced in a study of blood T cell repertoires in COVID-19 (dated by TCRdb to the early 2020s). Library preparation was by the immunoSEQ multiplex PCR assay. This immuneACCESS table, as held by TCRdb, lists in-frame sequences with V and J called but not all clones. Of the missing ones, under half trace to an unresolved V gene in checked studies; the others have no known cause. The sample records about 130,000 clones, 84% of which are singletons. The leading ten clones occupy around 13% of the sample. The sequencing sample was made of peripheral blood. The receptors here all came from a human donor in a cohort sampled during active COVID-19.

The rearrangement joins TRBV11-2 to TRBJ1-2; D gene ambiguous. CDR3 size: 16 residues. Looked up from germline, CDR1 is SGHAT and CDR2 is FQNNGV. Trimming cost V 5 bases and J 6 bases, with 22 bases left between them. CDR3 region: CASSGRSEEGGDGYTF. The CDR3 bases are TGTGCCAGCAGCGGCAGGTCGGAGGAGGGTGGGGATGGCTACACCTTC.

V usage is TRBV29-1 and J usage is TRBJ2-3; 11 bases line up with TRBD1. After removal of 8 bases from V and 2 bases from J, the junction contained 21 bases not matched to a gene. CDR1 SQVTM and CDR2 ANQGSEA come from the germline V gene. The CDR3 sequence is 19 residues long. Here the CDR3 DNA reads TGCAGCTTTTACAATCCACGGGACAGGGGGAGGGGGCTCACAGATACGCAGTATTTT. Amino acids: CSFYNPRDRGRGLTDTQYF.

The table lists this clone with a few counts. This rearrangement joins TRBV3-1 (or the pseudogene TRBV3-2) to TRBJ1-4; 7 nucleotides align to TRBD1. The CDR3 runs 16 residues. The V gene end was trimmed by 3 bases and the J gene end by 4 bases; junction bases not matched to a gene: 8. From germline, CDR1 is LGHDT and CDR2 YNNKEL (reference sequence). The CDR3 sequence: CASSQRDSRYNEKLFF. The CDR3 DNA follows: TGTGCCAGCAGCCAGAGGGACAGCAGATATAATGAAAAACTGTTTTTT.

The chain has TRBV3-1 (or the pseudogene TRBV3-2) and TRBJ2-3; a possible D gene is TRBD2 (6 bases). CDR1 is LGHDT, CDR2 YNNKEL, per germline (reference sequence). CDR3 length: 14 amino acids. V lost 3 bases and J 2 bases, leaving 9 bases between the germline ends. The CDR3, as DNA: TGTGCCAGCAGCCAGACTAGACTCACAGATACGCAGTATTTT. Protein: CASSQTRLTDTQYF.